This passage covers 5 T cell receptor beta chains from one sample sequenced in a study of cytomegalovirus exposure and HLA in healthy donors. This PCR relied on a set of 60 Vbeta primers and 13 Jbeta primers. The data were produced by immunoSEQ multiplex PCR, yet TCRdb's version contains in-frame clones alone and is incomplete. The sample gives 130,000 or so clones, about three quarters of which show up once; 6% to 8.5% is in the top ten. Sequences were obtained from PBMCs. The receptors were gathered from a man aged 35-49 years in good health and CMV-seropositive.

This clone was seen once. V and J are TRBV5-1 and TRBJ2-7; D perhaps matches TRBD1 (7 bases). This CDR3 is built from 12 residues. V was clipped by 5 bases and J by 3 bases, with 9 bases between them. Germline-derived CDR1 and CDR2 are SGHRS and YFSETQ. The CDR3 spells CASRRDSYEQYF. In DNA form, the CDR3 reads TGCGCCAGCAGGCGGGACAGCTACGAGCAGTACTTC. The full variable domain, completed using reference TRBV5-1 and TRBJ2-7, is KAGVTQTPRYLIKTRGQQVTLSCSPISGHRSVSWYQQTPGQGLQFLFEYFSETQRNKGNFPGRFSGRQFSNSRSEMNVSTLELGDSALYLCASRRDSYEQYFGPGTRLTVT.

This clone was detected a few times. This chain links TRBV13 with TRBJ1-5; possible D gene TRBD1, 6 bases. V was cut by 9 bases and J by 2 bases, with 17 bases left in between. The germline V gene encodes CDR1 PRHDT and CDR2 FYEKMQ (reference sequence). This CDR3 contains 15 residues. CDR3 loop: CASLLGGAGNQPQHF. The CDR3 coding sequence is TGTGCCAGTCTTCTGGGGGGGGCCGGCAATCAGCCCCAGCATTTT.

The CDR3 sequence: CASLQALRTGNTIYF. The CDR3 coding sequence is TGTGCCAGCCTTCAGGCCCTAAGAACTGGAAACACCATATATTTT. The chain uses TRBV28 and TRBJ1-3; no reliable D call. V was shortened by 8 bases and J by 2 bases, with 16 bases between the two germline ends. Germline V gene data show CDR1 as MDHEN and CDR2 as SYDVKM. The length of the CDR3 is 15 residues.

This chain connects TRBV2 to TRBJ1-1; 9 bases fit TRBD1. Looked up from germline, CDR1 is SNHLY and CDR2 is FYNNEI. This CDR3 has 14 residues. The ends lost 1 base at V and 4 bases at J; junction bases unmatched: 1. The CDR3 sequence is CASSEETGGTEAFF. The DNA of the CDR3 is TGTGCCAGCAGTGAAGAGACAGGGGGCACTGAAGCTTTCTTT.

J is TRBJ2-2 and V is TRBV23-1; weak D call: TRBD2 (5 bases). TRBV23-1 qualifies as an ORF whose function is uncertain. V shed 0 bases and J shed 3 bases, with 8 bases lying between them. This CDR3 has 15 amino acids. CDR3 protein: CASSQSGEDTGELFF. Here the CDR3 DNA reads TGCGCCAGCAGTCAATCGGGAGAGGACACCGGGGAGCTGTTTTTT.